This is a list of T cell receptor beta chains from one sample in a study of blood T cell repertoires in COVID-19. Sequencing used immunoSEQ multiplex PCR; TCRdb keeps in-frame clones, though not all of them. The sample contains roughly 500,000 clones, approximately 85% of which appear only once. Specimen: peripheral blood. The receptors stem from a human donor in a cohort sampled during active COVID-19. Each CDR3 is given with its conserved first and last residue. Fields, in order: J gene, V gene, D gene, clone size, CDR3 DNA, CDR3 protein. A D gene is named only where the DNA matches it firmly. Some rows have no size entry. The others give once, few or many, or a class for an expanded clone.

TRBJ1-1	TRBV10-1	-	-	TGCGCCAGCAGTGAGTCAGGAGCCGCATTTACTGAAGCTTTCTTT	CASSESGAAFTEAFF
TRBJ2-1	TRBV7-2	-	once	TGTGCCAGCAGCTTAGCTCCTTGGGGCGACAGGTACAATGAGCAGTTCTTC	CASSLAPWGDRYNEQFF
TRBJ1-1	TRBV28	-	-	TGTGCCAGCAGCCTGGGGGGTGAAGGCACTGAAGCTTTCTTT	CASSLGGEGTEAFF
TRBJ1-1	TRBV24-1	TRBD1	-	TGTGCCACCAGTGATACACAGGGGGCAGGCACTGAAGCTTTCTTT	CATSDTQGAGTEAFF
TRBJ2-1	TRBV28	TRBD2	-	TGTGCCAGCTACGGGAGGGGGGTGCCCCTAGACTCCTACAATGAGCAGTTCTTC	CASYGRGVPLDSYNEQFF
TRBJ2-3	TRBV27	TRBD2	-	TGTGCCAGCAGTTTAATTGCTAGCGGGAGGCCGGGGGCAGATACGCAGTATTTT	CASSLIASGRPGADTQYF
TRBJ2-7	TRBV9	TRBD2	many	TGTGCCAGCAGCGGGGGCCCGGGGGGTTTTTACTACGAGCAGTACTTC	CASSGGPGGFYYEQYF
TRBJ1-1	TRBV5-1	TRBD1	-	TGCGCCAGCAGCTCTGAGGGGGCGCGGACTGAAGCTTTCTTT	CASSSEGARTEAFF
TRBJ1-5	TRBV30	TRBD1	-	TGTGCCTGGCGTGACAGGGGGGCCAATCAGCCCCAGCATTTT	CAWRDRGANQPQHF
TRBJ2-1	TRBV19	TRBD1	-	TGTGCCAGTACGACAGGGCCTTACAATGAGCAGTTCTTC	CASTTGPYNEQFF
TRBJ2-7	TRBV5-1	TRBD1	-	TGCGCCAGCAGCCGGACCGGGACAGGGGAATACGAGCAGTACTTC	CASSRTGTGEYEQYF
TRBJ1-4	TRBV5-1	-	-	TGCGCCAGCAGCACTACGGGGGAATGGGGACTAAATGAAAAACTGTTTTTT	CASSTTGEWGLNEKLFF
TRBJ2-7	TRBV28	-	-	TGTGCCAGCTCTCTGTCAGAACCCTACGAGCAGTACTTC	CASSLSEPYEQYF
TRBJ2-1	TRBV3-1/TRBV3-2	-	-	TGTGCCAGCAGCTTGGGCCCCGGGACTCCTCCCTACAATGAGCAGTTCTTC	CASSLGPGTPPYNEQFF
TRBJ1-2	TRBV6-5	-	once	TGTGCCAGCAGATGGACAGAGAACTATGGCTACACCTTC	CASRWTENYGYTF
TRBJ2-3	TRBV28	TRBD1	-	TGTGCCATCTCCCTCACAGGGGGACAGGGTTCAGATACGCAGTATTTT	CAISLTGGQGSDTQYF
TRBJ2-1	TRBV5-1	TRBD2	few	TGCGCCAGCAGCTCCTCCGGGAGGGCCCCTGGGAATGAGCAGTTCTTC	CASSSSGRAPGNEQFF
TRBJ2-7	TRBV7-9	TRBD1	-	TGTGCCAGCAGCTTGGGACAGGGGACATCGAGGTGGGAGCAGTACTTC	CASSLGQGTSRWEQYF
TRBJ2-7	TRBV2	-	once	TGTGCCAGCAGCGGGAGCAGCGGCAGCTCCTACGAGCAGTACTTC	CASSGSSGSSYEQYF
TRBJ1-1	TRBV5-4	TRBD1	once	TGTGCCAGCAGCGAGGACAGGGGGAACACTGAAGCTTTCTTT	CASSEDRGNTEAFF
TRBJ2-1	TRBV5-1	-	-	TGCGCCAGCAGCTTGGTAGCGGACAATGAGCAGTTCTTC	CASSLVADNEQFF
TRBJ2-2	TRBV6-5	TRBD1	-	TGTGCCAGCGGAAGGGGGCCCAACACCGGGGAGCTGTTTTTT	CASGRGPNTGELFF
TRBJ1-4	TRBV6-2/TRBV6-3	TRBD1	-	TGTGCCAGCAGCCTACAGGGGATTGAAAAACTGTTTTTT	CASSLQGIEKLFF
TRBJ2-3	TRBV7-2	-	-	TGTGCCAGCAGCTCGTTCCGTGGCACAGATACGCAGTATTTT	CASSSFRGTDTQYF
TRBJ1-4	TRBV28	TRBD1	-	TGTGCCAGCAGTTTTAAGGGGGCTGATGAAAAACTGTTTTTT	CASSFKGADEKLFF
TRBJ1-1	TRBV4-2	-	few	TGTGCCAGCAGCCAAGCGGGGGATGCCACTGAAGCTTTCTTT	CASSQAGDATEAFF
TRBJ1-4	TRBV11-2	TRBD1	-	TGTGCCAGCACCAACAGGGGTTTGGTAGGCGAAAAACTGTTTTTT	CASTNRGLVGEKLFF
TRBJ2-3	TRBV7-3	TRBD2	-	TGTGCCAGCAGCTTAACCGCCGGGGAAAGCGGGACTAGCACAGATACGCAGTATTTT	CASSLTAGESGTSTDTQYF
TRBJ2-1	TRBV11-1	TRBD2	-	TGTGCCAGCAGCACGGGACTAGCGGGAGAGGGCACTGAGCAGTTCTTC	CASSTGLAGEGTEQFF
TRBJ2-7	TRBV5-5	TRBD2	-	TGTGCCAGCAGCCCCAGCGGGACCTCCTACGAGCAGTACTTC	CASSPSGTSYEQYF
TRBJ1-1	TRBV6-6	TRBD1	-	TGTGCCAGCAGTTATCGGGACAGGGTAATTGAAGCTTTCTTT	CASSYRDRVIEAFF
TRBJ1-2	TRBV20-1	-	-	TGCAGTGCTAGCAGGGACTATGGCTACACCTTC	CSASRDYGYTF
TRBJ2-3	TRBV19	-	-	TGTGCCAGTAGTTATACCAGGGGACCCACAGATACGCAGTATTTT	CASSYTRGPTDTQYF
TRBJ1-2	TRBV2	-	-	TGTGCCAGCAGAAAGGGGATATATGGCTACACCTTC	CASRKGIYGYTF
TRBJ1-2	TRBV7-3	-	-	TGTGCCAGCAGCTTATACCCCTCAGGCGAGGGAAAGGACTATGGCTACACCTTC	CASSLYPSGEGKDYGYTF
TRBJ2-5	TRBV19	-	-	TGTGCCAGTCGAACAGGGGGGGGAGAGACCCAGTACTTC	CASRTGGGETQYF
TRBJ2-2	TRBV7-8	TRBD1	-	TGTGCCAGCCGAGCGTACGAGGGGGCGCTCACCGGGGAGCTGTTTTTT	CASRAYEGALTGELFF
TRBJ2-1	TRBV7-3	-	-	TGTGCCAGCAGCTTACGGGGTACCACGCTCTTC	CASSLRGTTLF
TRBJ2-2	TRBV11-3	TRBD1	once	TGTGCCAGCAGCTGGACAGGGATGGGGGCGAACACCGGGGAGCTGTTTTTT	CASSWTGMGANTGELFF
TRBJ2-5	TRBV12-3/TRBV12-4	-	-	TGTGCCAGCAGCCGGGGAGACCAAGAGACCCAGTACTTC	CASSRGDQETQYF
TRBJ1-2	TRBV30	-	once	TGTGCCAGCCTCTTCGGGGGCTACACCTTC	CASLFGGYTF
TRBJ2-2	TRBV29-1	-	-	TGCAGCGTTGAGGGGGCGCCGGACACCGGGGAGCTGTTTTTT	CSVEGAPDTGELFF
TRBJ2-1	TRBV2	-	once	TGTGCCAGCACCTACTACAATGAGCAGTTCTTC	CASTYYNEQFF
TRBJ2-2	TRBV7-3	TRBD1	-	TGTGCCAGCAGCTTAGGAGGACAGGGTCCCACCGGGGAGCTGTTTTTT	CASSLGGQGPTGELFF
TRBJ2-7	TRBV29-1	TRBD2	-	TGCAGCGTCCGAAGGACTAGCGGCCACGAGCAGTACTTC	CSVRRTSGHEQYF
TRBJ2-3	TRBV7-2	-	many	TGTGCCAGCAGCTTAGGCCGGTCTGTGACGCAGTATTTT	CASSLGRSVTQYF
TRBJ1-5	TRBV19	-	-	TGTGCCAGTAGTACACCGGGACACCTATTCGATAGCAATCAGCCCCAGCATTTT	CASSTPGHLFDSNQPQHF
TRBJ2-3	TRBV21-1	-	-	TGTGCCAGCAGCATGGGGGACTGCTCCCACGGCACAGATACGCAGTATTTT	CASSMGDCSHGTDTQYF
TRBJ2-1	TRBV19	-	-	TGTGCCAGTAGTATGGCCACCGTAAGCTCCTACAATGAGCAGTTCTTC	CASSMATVSSYNEQFF
TRBJ1-2	TRBV28	-	-	TGTGCCAGCAGTTTACTCCCGCAGGGTCATGGCTACACCTTC	CASSLLPQGHGYTF
TRBJ2-2	TRBV19	-	-	TGTGCCAGTAGAGACCGATTCGCGGGGACCGGGGAGCTGTTTTTT	CASRDRFAGTGELFF
TRBJ1-5	TRBV19	-	-	TGTGCCAGTACCCCCGGGCCCGGAGGAGAGCAGCCCCAGCATTTT	CASTPGPGGEQPQHF
TRBJ1-4	TRBV5-1	-	-	TGCGCCAGCAGCTTGGCCGGGGGAAGCGAAAAACTGTTTTTT	CASSLAGGSEKLFF
TRBJ1-3	TRBV7-2	-	-	TGTGCCAGCAGCTTTACATTTAACACCATATATTTT	CASSFTFNTIYF
TRBJ1-4	TRBV28	TRBD1	-	TGTGCCAGCAGTTTATATGGGACAGGGGACACGGATGAAAAACTGTTTTTT	CASSLYGTGDTDEKLFF
TRBJ1-6	TRBV28	TRBD1	-	TGTGCCAGCAGTTTACTTAGGACAGGGGGTAATTCACCCCTCCACTTT	CASSLLRTGGNSPLHF
TRBJ2-6	TRBV9	TRBD1	-	TGTGCCAGCAGCGTAGGATTGGGAGGGGGCCCGACAGGGGGAGGGGCCAACGTCCTGACTTTC	CASSVGLGGGPTGGGANVLTF
TRBJ2-5	TRBV27	TRBD1	few	TGTGCCAGCAGAAAGACAGGGGAAGAGACCCAGTACTTC	CASRKTGEETQYF
TRBJ1-5	TRBV12-3/TRBV12-4	-	-	TGTGCCAGCACGGGGAGGGAAAATCAGCCCCAGCATTTT	CASTGRENQPQHF